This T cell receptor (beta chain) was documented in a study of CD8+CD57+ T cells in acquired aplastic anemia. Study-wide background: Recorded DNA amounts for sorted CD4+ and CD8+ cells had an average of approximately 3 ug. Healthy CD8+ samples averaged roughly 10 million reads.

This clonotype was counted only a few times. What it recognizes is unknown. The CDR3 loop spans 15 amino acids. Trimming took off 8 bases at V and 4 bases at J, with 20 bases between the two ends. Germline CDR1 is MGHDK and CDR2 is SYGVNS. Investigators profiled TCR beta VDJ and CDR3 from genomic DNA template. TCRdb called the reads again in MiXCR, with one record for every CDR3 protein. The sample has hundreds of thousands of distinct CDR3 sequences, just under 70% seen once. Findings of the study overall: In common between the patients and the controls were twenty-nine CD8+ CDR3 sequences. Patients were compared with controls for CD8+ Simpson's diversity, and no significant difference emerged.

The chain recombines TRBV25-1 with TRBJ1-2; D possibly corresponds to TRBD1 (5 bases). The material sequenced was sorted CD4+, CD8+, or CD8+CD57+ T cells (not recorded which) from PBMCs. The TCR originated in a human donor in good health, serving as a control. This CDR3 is CASGGAGSPPYGYTF. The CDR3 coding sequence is TGTGCCAGCGGTGGGGCGGGCTCCCCTCCCTATGGCTACACCTTC.